The 9 T cell receptor beta chains given below trace back to one sample, sequenced in a study of cytomegalovirus exposure and HLA in healthy donors (dated by TCRdb to about 2017). Library construction relied on the immunoSEQ multiplex PCR assay. For the multiplex PCR, a mixture combining 60 forward primers for TCR Vbeta segments and 13 reverse primers for TCR Jbeta segments was used. Held by TCRdb, this immuneACCESS table contains in-frame sequences only and omits some clones. Under half of the omission traces to an unresolved V gene where checked; the cause of the rest is unknown. The sample table holds some 120,000 clones, of which about two thirds were seen once. The ten top clones hold approximately 6.3% of the sample. The sequenced sample consisted of PBMCs. Receptors originate from a man aged 40-50 years in good health and CMV-seropositive.

The rearrangement uses TRBV7-6 and TRBJ1-1; 7 bases fit TRBD1. The CDR3 totals 16 residues. With V trimmed by 1 base and J by 2 bases, 7 bases remained unmatched. From germline, CDR1 is SGHVS and CDR2 FNYEAQ. The CDR3 protein is CASSLGGTAANTEAFF. The CDR3 nucleotides are TGTGCCAGCAGCTTAGGTGGGACAGCCGCAAACACTGAAGCTTTCTTT. The full variable domain, with the rest looked up from reference TRBV7-6 and TRBJ1-1, is GAGVSQSPRYKVTKRGQDVALRCDPISGHVSLYWYRQALGQGPEFLTYFNYEAQQDKSGLPNDRFSAERPEGSISTLTIQRTEQRDSAMYRCASSLGGTAANTEAFFGQGTRLTVV.

This clone was detected a few times. The junction shows a germline mismatch at one end, possibly a read error. The chain carries TRBV27 and TRBJ1-5; tentatively, D is TRBD1 (5 bases). The CDR3 is made up of 15 amino acids. Looked up from germline, CDR1 is MNHEY and CDR2 is SMNVEV (reference sequence). CDR3 protein: CASSLKGLGDQSQHF. The CDR3 coding sequence is TGTGCCAGCAGTTTAAAAGGCCTAGGGGATCAGTCCCAGCATTTT.

The chain combines TRBV7-8 with TRBJ1-3; TRBD1 might be the D (5 bases). The V gene's germline CDR1 is SGHVS and CDR2 FQNEAQ. The V and J ends lost 1 base and 3 bases respectively, with 10 bases between them. The CDR3 length is 15 residues. The CDR3 spells CASSLEGNIGNTIYF. The DNA of the CDR3 is TGTGCCAGCAGCTTAGAGGGGAACATTGGAAACACCATATATTTT.

This clone occurred a few times. This chain links TRBV7-2 with TRBJ2-1; TRBD2 agrees at 9 bases. V lost 1 base to trimming and J lost 1 base; unmatched junction nucleotides: 11. The CDR3 is made up of 19 amino acids. Germline-derived CDR1 and CDR2 are SGHTA and FQGNSA. This CDR3 is CASSLESNSGRESYNEQFF. As DNA, the CDR3 is TGTGCCAGCAGCTTAGAGAGTAATAGCGGGAGAGAATCCTACAATGAGCAGTTCTTC.

The chain has TRBV5-1 and TRBJ2-5; 13 bases match TRBD2. The CDR3 has 17 amino acids. Germline V lookup: CDR1 SGHRS, CDR2 YFSETQ. V shed 4 bases and J 5 bases; nucleotides not matched to a gene: 11. The CDR3 nucleotides are TGCGCCAGCAGCCCAAAACTCGGGACTAGCGGGGTGGAGACCCAGTACTTC. This sequence encodes CASSPKLGTSGVETQYF.

The V call is TRBV5-8, the J call TRBJ2-4; perhaps TRBD1 as D (6 bases). V shed 2 bases and J shed 1 base, with 13 bases lying between them. The length of the CDR3 is 16 residues. Per germline, CDR1 SGHTS and CDR2 YDEGEE. As DNA, the CDR3 is TGTGCCAGCAGCTTATGCAGGGGTCTGGCCAAAAACATTCAGTACTTC. This encodes CASSLCRGLAKNIQYF.

V usage is TRBV10-2 and J usage is TRBJ1-1; TRBD1 might be the D (6 bases). Germline V gene sequence: CDR1 WSHSY, CDR2 SAAADI. The CDR3 has 16 amino acids. Trimming shortened V by 0 bases and J by 1 base, and 12 bases separated the two germline ends. CDR3 sequence reads: CASSESGGGGNTEAFF. DNA for the CDR3: TGCGCCAGCAGTGAGTCGGGAGGGGGAGGGAACACTGAAGCTTTCTTT.

The gene calls are TRBV5-6 and TRBJ2-1, with TRBD2 identical over 8 bases. CDR1 and CDR2 (germline): SGHDT, YYEEEE. The CDR3 covers 17 residues. V lost 1 base and J lost 8; bases outside the gene matches: 14. The CDR3 here is CASSLKAGVPYNHEQFF. CDR3 DNA: TGTGCCAGCAGCTTGAAAGCGGGAGTCCCCTACAATCATGAGCAGTTCTTC.

This sequence joins TRBV5-6 and TRBJ2-2; tentatively, D is TRBD1 (6 bases). The germline V and J ends were trimmed by 0 bases and 4 bases, with 10 bases remaining between them. The germline gives CDR1 SGHDT, CDR2 YYEEEE. The CDR3 contains 15 residues. The CDR3 reads CASSLGAGVTGELFF. The CDR3 region has the DNA TGTGCCAGCAGCTTGGGGGCAGGGGTCACCGGGGAGCTGTTTTTT.